What follows describes a single TCR beta chain. Its target is not known. The CDR3 totals 16 residues. Trimming removed 1 base at V and 8 bases at J, with 15 bases between. Germline V gives CDR1 MNHEY, CDR2 SMNVEV (reference sequence). Sequencing used immunoSEQ multiplex PCR; TCRdb keeps in-frame clones, though not all of them. This table holds tens of thousands of clones, roughly 90% found once. The data were taken from a study of T cells in localized non-small cell lung cancer. General study findings and limits: Longer overall survival accompanied higher blood T cell density. Heterogeneity cannot be ruled out, as sequencing used one tumor region only. Adjacent lung had a median 57 of the 100 largest tumor clones.

The sequences come from peripheral blood, collected before any cancer treatment. The rearrangement uses TRBV27 and TRBJ1-6; weak D call: TRBD1 (6 bases). This TCR was recovered from a male donor aged 60 or over with stage III squamous cell lung carcinoma. CDR3 sequence (DNA): TGTGCCAGCAGTTTATTTTCAGGGGTCGAGGATTCACCCCTCCACTTT. Translated: CASSLFSGVEDSPLHF.